A single sample is the source of the 16 T cell receptor beta chains below, sequenced in a study of cytomegalovirus exposure and HLA in healthy donors. It was with 60 Vbeta and 13 Jbeta primers that the PCR ran. Some clones are missing from TCRdb's copy, which holds only in-frame ones; the method was immunoSEQ multiplex PCR. The sample yields 150,000 to 170,000 clones, roughly 70% seen once. Sequenced sample: PBMCs. Receptor source: a man in his thirties or forties in good health and CMV-seronegative.

This sequence joins TRBV7-9 and TRBJ1-3; D ambiguous. The CDR3 has 13 amino acids. Germline V gene data show CDR1 as SEHNR and CDR2 as FQNEAQ (reference sequence). Deletions cut 5 bases from V and 1 base from J, with 6 bases between. The chain's CDR3 is CASSPQSGNTIYF. CDR3 coding DNA: TGTGCCAGCAGCCCTCAGTCTGGAAACACCATATATTTT.

With respect to this clone: Germline and junction disagree at one end, which may indicate a read error. The V call is TRBV2, the J call TRBJ1-5; D remains ambiguous. Germline values: CDR1 SNHLY, CDR2 FYNNEI. The CDR3 is 13 amino acids. The CDR3 DNA reads TGTGCCAGCAGCGAAAATAGCAATCAGCCCCAGAATTTT. As protein: CASSENSNQPQNF.

This chain links TRBV28 with TRBJ2-1; 8 bases map to TRBD1. The CDR3 contains 15 residues. Germline V gene lookup returns CDR1 MDHEN and CDR2 SYDVKM. Trimming at V came to 3 bases and at J to 6 bases, leaving 7 bases not matched to a gene. The CDR3 DNA is TGTGCCAGCAGTTTTTGGACAGGGACGGTCAATGAGCAGTTCTTC. Protein product: CASSFWTGTVNEQFF.

The chain carries TRBV4-2 and TRBJ1-2, with D perhaps matching TRBD1 (5 bases). The CDR3 has 14 amino acids. Per germline, CDR1 LGHNA and CDR2 YNFKEQ. V was trimmed by 2 bases and J by 7 bases, leaving 14 bases between them. The CDR3 DNA follows: TGTGCCAGCAGCCAATTATTCCAGGGTGGTGGCTACACCTTC. It codes for CASSQLFQGGGYTF.

The chain couples TRBV30 to TRBJ2-1, with D perhaps TRBD1 (6 bases). This CDR3 spans 16 amino acids. Germline V gene data show CDR1 as GTSNPN and CDR2 as SVGIG (reference sequence). Deletions cut 2 bases from V and 11 bases from J, with 25 bases between. The CDR3 protein is CAWSPTGRGQYVKQFF. CDR3 coding DNA: TGTGCCTGGAGTCCTACAGGGCGCGGCCAGTACGTTAAGCAGTTCTTC.

The chain carries TRBV16 and TRBJ2-2; no clear D gene. Germline CDR1 KGHSY, CDR2 FQNENV. Trimming removed 4 bases from V and 5 bases from J, with 8 bases in between. The CDR3 is made up of 13 amino acids. The CDR3 bases are TGTGCCAGCAGCCCAGGCTTTACCGGGGAGCTGTTTTTT. As protein: CASSPGFTGELFF. The full variable domain, its missing parts supplied by reference TRBV16 and TRBJ2-2, is GEEVAQTPKHLVRGEGQKAKLYCAPIKGHSYVFWYQQVLKNEFKFLISFQNENVFDETGMPKERFSAKCLPNSPCSLEIQATKLEDSAVYFCASSPGFTGELFFGEGSRLTVL.

This CDR3 reads CAWSLGGATGELFF. The CDR3 coding sequence is TGTGCCTGGAGCTTAGGGGGCGCCACCGGGGAGCTGTTTTTT. The chain has TRBV30 and TRBJ2-2, with 7 bases identical to TRBD1. V dropped 3 bases and J dropped 4; count of bases not matched to a gene: 5. In germline, CDR1 is GTSNPN, CDR2 SVGIG (reference sequence). CDR3 length: 14 residues.

A single count supports this clone. The chain combines TRBV6-5 with TRBJ1-6; 11 bases fit TRBD1. Trimming took 0 bases from V and 10 from J; bases not matched to a gene: 5. The V gene's germline CDR1 is MNHEY and CDR2 SVGAGI. The CDR3 has 16 amino acids. CDR3 nucleotides: TGTGCCAGCAGTTACTCCCTGGACAGGGGGCCGTCACCCCTCCACTTT. Protein: CASSYSLDRGPSPLHF.

The rearrangement joins TRBV10-3 to TRBJ2-7; D is perhaps TRBD1 (6 bases). The germline V gene encodes CDR1 ENHRY and CDR2 SYGVKD. The CDR3 contains 11 residues. V shed 4 bases and J shed 6 bases, with 7 bases lying between them. The CDR3 sequence: CAISVGAEQYF. The CDR3 DNA follows: TGTGCCATCAGTGTGGGGGCCGAGCAGTACTTC.

The V gene is TRBV5-1, the J gene TRBJ2-3; TRBD2 aligns across 10 bases. The CDR3 runs to 16 residues. Germline V gives CDR1 SGHRS, CDR2 YFSETQ. The V segment lost 4 bases and the J segment 4 bases; nucleotides outside the gene matches: 9. CDR3 coding DNA: TGCGCCAGCAGCCGTGCTAGCGGGGGATCGCCAGATACGCAGTATTTT. Protein product: CASSRASGGSPDTQYF.

This clone turned up a few times. V is TRBV6-6 and J is TRBJ1-5; TRBD1 matches 12 bases. Per the germline V gene, CDR1 is MNHNY and CDR2 is SVGAGI (reference sequence). The CDR3 covers 15 residues. V lost 6 bases to trimming and J lost 7 bases; unmatched junction nucleotides: 7. CDR3 nucleotide sequence: TGTGCCAGCAGACCCACCGGGACAGGGGGCCAGCCCCAGCATTTT. Translating gives CASRPTGTGGQPQHF.

This clone came up once. V usage is TRBV29-1 and J usage is TRBJ1-6, with D hard to call. The germline V and J ends were trimmed by 1 base and 7 bases, with 8 bases remaining between them. Germline CDR1 reads SQVTM; CDR2 reads ANQGSEA. The CDR3 runs 13 residues. CDR3 DNA sequence: TGCAGCGTTGAAGCCGGTCCCAATTCACCCCTCCACTTT. The encoded protein is CSVEAGPNSPLHF.

V and J are TRBV5-1 and TRBJ1-1, with 8 bases identical to TRBD1. This CDR3 is 16 amino acids long. Germline V CDR1 and CDR2: SGHRS, YFSETQ. V dropped 4 bases and J dropped 6; count of bases not matched to a gene: 14. CDR3 nucleotide sequence: TGCGCCAGCAGCCGCCCCGAACAGGGGGTCGTTTCTGAAGCTTTCTTT. This translates into CASSRPEQGVVSEAFF.

V gene TRBV10-3 combines with J gene TRBJ1-6; TRBD1 is a possible D gene (5 bases). The V end lost 10 bases, the J end lost 8 bases, and 18 bases lay between the germline ends. CDR1 is ENHRY, CDR2 SYGVKD, per germline. The CDR3 contains 14 residues. The CDR3 spells CASTLKGQDSPLHF. The CDR3 DNA is TGTGCCAGCACGTTGAAGGGGCAAGATTCACCCCTCCACTTT.

The rearrangement joins TRBV6-1 to TRBJ1-6; possibly TRBD1 for D (5 bases). V was trimmed by 0 bases and J by 7 bases, leaving 13 bases between them. This CDR3 has 16 residues. The V gene's germline CDR1 is MNHNS and CDR2 SASEGT. Written as DNA, the CDR3 is TGTGCCAGCAGTGAAGCCGCGGGACGGCAGAATTCACCCCTCCACTTT. Its protein product is CASSEAAGRQNSPLHF.

The chain carries TRBV4-2 and TRBJ2-5; 9 positions agree with TRBD1. The closer fit of TRBJ2-7 to the DNA end suggests the J call may be wrong. The germline CDR1 and CDR2 sequences are LGHNA and YNFKEQ. This CDR3 is 16 amino acids long. The CDR3: CASSPNTGQGTYEQYF. CDR3 coding DNA: TGTGCCAGCAGCCCCAACACGGGACAGGGAACCTACGAGCAGTACTTC.